This TCR beta chain was retrieved from a study of blood T cell repertoires in COVID-19. Clones were sequenced by immunoSEQ multiplex PCR, and TCRdb holds only the in-frame ones, with some missing. The sample yields about 140,000 clones, roughly 85% seen once. Deletions cut 3 bases from V and 0 bases from J, with 15 bases between. Germline CDR1 KGHSH, CDR2 LQKENI. This CDR3 region has 18 residues. The chain combines TRBV18 with TRBJ1-6; D uncertain. Sequencing was done on a sample of peripheral blood. This TCR was recovered from a human donor with acute or convalescent COVID-19. The donor label of this sample is uncertain. The DNA for the CDR3 is TGTGCCAGCTCACCTCGAGATACGTCGAACTCCTATAATTCACCCCTCCACTTT. It specifies CASSPRDTSNSYNSPLHF.